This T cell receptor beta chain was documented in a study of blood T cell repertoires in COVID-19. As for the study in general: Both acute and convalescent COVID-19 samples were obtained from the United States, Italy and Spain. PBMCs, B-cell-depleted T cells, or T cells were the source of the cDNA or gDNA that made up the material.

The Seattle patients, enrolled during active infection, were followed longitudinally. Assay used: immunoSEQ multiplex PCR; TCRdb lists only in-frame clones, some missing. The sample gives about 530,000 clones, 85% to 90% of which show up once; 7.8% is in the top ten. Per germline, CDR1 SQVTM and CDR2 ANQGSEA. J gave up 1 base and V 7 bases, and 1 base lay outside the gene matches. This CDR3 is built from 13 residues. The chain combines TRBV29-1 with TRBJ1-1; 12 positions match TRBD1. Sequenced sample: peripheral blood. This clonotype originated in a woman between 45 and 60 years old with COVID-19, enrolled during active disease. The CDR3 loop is CSGGQGANTEAFF. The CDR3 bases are TGCAGCGGGGGACAGGGGGCGAACACTGAAGCTTTCTTT. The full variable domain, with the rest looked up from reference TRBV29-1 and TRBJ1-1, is SAVISQKPSRDICQRGTSLTIQCQVDSQVTMMFWYRQQPGQSLTLIATANQGSEATYESGFVIDKFPISRPNLTFSTLTVSNMSPEDSSIYLCSGGQGANTEAFFGQGTRLTVV.